Sequencing of this T cell receptor (beta chain) was carried out in a study of tissue T cells after allogeneic stem cell transplantation. To note about this clone: Any gene name here is a mouse gene name. The read halts 1 residue ahead of the CDR3 end, with the missing end drawn from the germline J gene.

TCRbeta CDR3 was sequenced at survey depth with template counts. Here immunoSEQ multiplex PCR was the method, and the copy in TCRdb shows in-frame clones only, minus some. The sample contains 3,200 or so clones, under 60% of which appear only once. The CDR3 runs 12 residues. The germline gives CDR1 SGHND, CDR2 FRSKSL. V was clipped by 3 bases and J by 7 bases, with 7 bases between them. Time point defined: mouse harvest day 7 after allogeneic transplant. Tail vein injection delivered 10^7 T-cell-depleted bone marrow cells and 10^6 splenic CD5+ T cells. This mouse GVHD model was MHC-mismatched B6 to BALB/c, profiled day 7 or 14.

The receptor was isolated from a female BALB/c mouse given C57BL/6 T cells with graft-versus-host disease after an allogeneic hematopoietic cell transplant. Material for sequencing was gut tissue. The chain is built from TRBV15 and TRBJ1-5; D not certain. The sequenced CDR3 bases are TGTGCCAGCAGTTTTTTCCCTCAGGCTCCGCTT. This encodes CASSFFPQAPL. The whole CDR3 region reads CASSFFPQAPLF.